These T cell receptor beta chains were read from a single sample in a study of blood T cells in healthy people across ages. TCRdb re-called the 5' RACE reads through MiXCR, storing one row per CDR3 protein. The sample consists of 650,000 to 1,000,000 distinct CDR3 sequences, about 37% of them appearing once. The sequenced material came from blood. The receptors stem from a man younger than 30 in good health. CDR3s include the opening cysteine and the closing phenylalanine or tryptophan. D genes are given only for firm matches. Some rows have no size entry. The others give once, few or many, or a class for an expanded clone.

size: NA
V: TRBV2
length: 13
D: NA
J: TRBJ2-1
CDR3: CASSLQQYNEQFF
DNA: TGTGCCAGCAGTTTACAACAGTACAATGAGCAGTTCTTC

size: NA
V: TRBV11-2
length: 13
D: NA
J: TRBJ1-1
CDR3: CASSLGSDTEAFF
DNA: TGTGCCAGCAGCTTAGGTTCGGACACTGAAGCTTTCTTT

size: NA
V: TRBV29-1
length: 11
D: TRBD1
J: TRBJ1-1
CDR3: CSAYTGVEAFF
DNA: TGCAGCGCCTACACAGGGGTTGAAGCTTTCTTT

size: NA
V: TRBV4-3
length: 16
D: NA
J: TRBJ2-6
CDR3: CASSQGLSFGANVLTF
DNA: TGCGCCAGCAGCCAAGGTCTCTCGTTTGGGGCCAACGTCCTGACTTTC

size: few
V: TRBV5-5
length: 15
D: NA
J: TRBJ2-3
CDR3: CASSLGSGTTDTQYF
DNA: TGTGCCAGCAGCTTGGGTTCAGGTACCACAGATACGCAGTATTTT

size: few
V: TRBV4-3
length: 17
D: NA
J: TRBJ1-1
CDR3: CASSLIHRGTGNTEAFF
DNA: TGCGCCAGCAGCTTAATCCATCGAGGGACTGGCAACACTGAAGCTTTCTTT

size: many
V: TRBV5-1
length: 12
D: NA
J: TRBJ2-7
CDR3: CASSTDSYEQYF
DNA: TGCGCCAGCAGCACCGACAGCTACGAGCAGTACTTC

size: few
V: TRBV5-1
length: 16
D: TRBD1
J: TRBJ2-3
CDR3: CASSWRAGGASDTQYF
DNA: TGCGCCAGCAGTTGGCGTGCAGGGGGCGCCTCAGATACGCAGTATTTT

size: many
V: TRBV12-3/TRBV12-4
length: 17
D: TRBD1
J: TRBJ1-2
CDR3: CASSPRTGRHTNYGYTF
DNA: TGTGCCAGCAGCCCTAGGACAGGGAGACATACTAACTATGGCTACACCTTC

size: few
V: TRBV5-4
length: 11
D: NA
J: TRBJ1-1
CDR3: CASSSSLTAFF
DNA: TGTGCCAGCAGCTCATCCCTTACAGCTTTCTTT

size: few
V: TRBV20-1
length: 13
D: NA
J: TRBJ1-4
CDR3: CSPTGFANEKLFF
DNA: TGCAGTCCAACAGGGTTTGCTAATGAAAAACTGTTTTTT

size: few
V: TRBV20-1
length: 14
D: TRBD1
J: TRBJ1-2
CDR3: CSARRAQGALGYTF
DNA: TGCAGTGCTAGGCGGGCACAGGGGGCTTTAGGCTACACCTTC

size: NA
V: TRBV20-1
length: 13
D: NA
J: TRBJ1-1
CDR3: CSARGIGRTEAFF
DNA: TGCAGTGCTAGGGGGATAGGGAGGACTGAAGCTTTCTTT

size: few
V: TRBV2
length: 14
D: NA
J: TRBJ1-5
CDR3: CASREMWRNQPQHF
DNA: TGTGCCAGCAGAGAAATGTGGCGCAATCAGCCCCAGCATTTT

size: few
V: TRBV12-3/TRBV12-4
length: 13
D: NA
J: TRBJ2-7
CDR3: CASSQLRGDEQYF
DNA: TGTGCCAGCAGTCAACTCAGGGGAGACGAGCAGTACTTC

size: NA
V: TRBV5-1
length: 17
D: TRBD2
J: TRBJ2-5
CDR3: CASSLGIAGGREETQYF
DNA: TGCGCCAGCAGCTTGGGGATAGCGGGAGGTAGAGAGGAGACCCAGTACTTC

size: NA
V: TRBV5-1
length: 15
D: TRBD2
J: TRBJ2-7
CDR3: CASSPIAGGPYEQYF
DNA: TGCGCCAGCAGCCCAATAGCGGGAGGGCCGTACGAGCAGTACTTC

size: NA
V: TRBV24-1
length: 18
D: TRBD2
J: TRBJ2-1
CDR3: CATSDLGTSGGAGNEQFF
DNA: TGTGCCACCAGTGATTTGGGGACTAGCGGGGGGGCGGGTAATGAGCAGTTCTTC

size: many
V: TRBV10-3
length: 15
D: NA
J: TRBJ2-3
CDR3: CATKVDPQAPDTQYF
DNA: TGTGCCACCAAGGTGGACCCCCAGGCCCCAGATACGCAGTATTTT

size: few
V: TRBV20-1
length: 16
D: TRBD2
J: TRBJ2-4
CDR3: CSATPGLADRGNIQYF
DNA: TGCAGTGCTACTCCGGGACTAGCGGATCGAGGAAACATTCAGTACTTC

size: few
V: TRBV19
length: 13
D: TRBD1
J: TRBJ2-7
CDR3: CASSVGTDYEQYF
DNA: TGTGCCAGTAGTGTAGGGACAGACTACGAGCAGTACTTC

size: few
V: TRBV6-2/TRBV6-3
length: 16
D: NA
J: TRBJ2-6
CDR3: CASSYRGAYGANVLTF
DNA: TGTGCCAGCAGTTACAGGGGCGCATATGGGGCCAACGTCCTGACTTTC

size: few
V: TRBV12-3/TRBV12-4
length: 15
D: NA
J: TRBJ2-1
CDR3: CASRSAGLGEGEQFF
DNA: TGTGCCAGCAGGTCCGCGGGACTCGGGGAAGGTGAGCAGTTCTTC

size: few
V: TRBV6-5
length: 13
D: NA
J: TRBJ1-5
CDR3: CASSYSINQPQHF
DNA: TGTGCCAGCAGTTATTCCATTAATCAGCCCCAGCATTTT

size: few
V: TRBV2
length: 13
D: NA
J: TRBJ1-1
CDR3: CASSEGEDTEAFF
DNA: TGTGCCAGCAGCGAGGGTGAGGACACTGAAGCTTTCTTT

size: many
V: TRBV12-5
length: 10
D: TRBD2
J: TRBJ2-1
CDR3: CASGTGGQFF
DNA: TGTGCTAGTGGTACGGGGGGGCAGTTCTTC

size: NA
V: TRBV4-3
length: 15
D: TRBD2
J: TRBJ2-5
CDR3: CASSQVLAGEYEQYF
DNA: TGCGCCAGCAGCCAAGTACTAGCGGGGGAATATGAGCAGTACTTC